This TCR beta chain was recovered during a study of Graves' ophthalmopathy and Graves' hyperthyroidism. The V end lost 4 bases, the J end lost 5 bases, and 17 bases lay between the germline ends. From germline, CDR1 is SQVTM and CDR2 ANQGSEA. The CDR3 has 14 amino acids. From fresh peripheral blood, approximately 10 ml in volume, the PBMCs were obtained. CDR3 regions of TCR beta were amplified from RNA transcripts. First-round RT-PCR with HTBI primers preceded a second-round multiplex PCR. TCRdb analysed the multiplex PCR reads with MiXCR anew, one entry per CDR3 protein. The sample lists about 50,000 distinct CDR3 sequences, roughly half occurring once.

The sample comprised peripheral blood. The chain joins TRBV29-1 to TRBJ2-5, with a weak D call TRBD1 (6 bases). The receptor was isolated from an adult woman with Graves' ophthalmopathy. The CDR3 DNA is TGCAGCGTTGCTTTGACAGGACGCCCGGAGACCCAGTACTTC. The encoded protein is CSVALTGRPETQYF.